This TCR beta chain was profiled in a study of early T cells in non-severe SARS-CoV-2 infection (dated by TCRdb to about 2021). Study-level background: TCR sequencing used bulk RNA from unsorted whole blood, so alpha and beta chains could not be paired. The paper's findings and limits, for the study overall: Matching against VDJdb was skewed toward anti-spike CD8 responses, likely underestimated virus-specific expansions, and missed private and CD4 specificities.

The CDR3 sequence holds 12 residues, the cysteine and phenylalanine included. This entry keeps only the CDR3 DNA: 36 bases, framed from base 1. V is cut by 6 bases and J by 3 bases, and the space between the germline ends is 11 bases. Looking up the germline V gene (reference sequence) yields CDR1 DFQATT and CDR2 SNEGSKA. This was a case-control study nested in a cohort of healthcare workers in London, UK, who had nasopharyngeal swab PCR tests and blood samples taken every week. Between 23 and 31 March 2020, the week of the UK lockdown, healthcare workers were enrolled and then followed up weekly for as long as 16 weeks. In regard to this clonotype: Its cognate antigen has yet to be identified. It has no much larger one-base neighbor in the sample; base qualities were not kept.

The library was prepared using 5' RACE. These reads were obtained on a NextSeq 500. To correct for sequencing error and PCR bias, the TCR library protocol tagged individual cDNA molecules with unique molecular identifiers. Both TCR alpha and beta chains were sequenced, and tight co-correlation was observed between alpha and beta sequence abundances in each sample. In the original analysis: Decombinator V4 was used to perform V gene, J gene and CDR3 annotation of TCR sequences. TCRs were defined as expanded if a significant change between any two time points was detected under a Poisson model with p below 0.0001. TCR abundances were normalised to the total number of TCRs sequenced per sample and expressed as counts per million. MAIT TCRs were defined by TRAV1-2 paired with TRAJ12, TRAJ20 or TRAJ33, and iNKT TCRs by TRAV10 paired with TRAJ18. A search of VDJdb, accessed on 1 November 2021, was run for TCRs annotated to CMV, EBV and SARS-CoV-2, with TCRs annotated for multiple antigens excluded. TCRdb reanalyzed the raw reads on its own, using fastp at Q25 for trimming and MiXCR for clone calling, and kept in-frame beta chains. All rows with the same CDR3 protein become a single entry with the most common DNA and genes. The V and J calls, along with clone size, are taken from TCRdb and not from the paper's own processing. In all, the sample holds tens of thousands of distinct CDR3 sequences, and roughly a sixth of those were seen once. 9% to 15% of the sample belongs to the ten largest clones.

This clonotype was sampled from an adult who was a healthcare worker with PCR-confirmed SARS-CoV-2 infection or an uninfected control (not recorded which). The sequence is built from TRBV20-1 and TRBJ1-2; D gene: possibly TRBD1, on 5 matching bases. Sequencing input: whole blood. The CDR3 protein: CSATPTDYGYTF. The nucleotide sequence reads as follows: TGCAGTGCCACTCCGACAGACTATGGCTACACCTTC.